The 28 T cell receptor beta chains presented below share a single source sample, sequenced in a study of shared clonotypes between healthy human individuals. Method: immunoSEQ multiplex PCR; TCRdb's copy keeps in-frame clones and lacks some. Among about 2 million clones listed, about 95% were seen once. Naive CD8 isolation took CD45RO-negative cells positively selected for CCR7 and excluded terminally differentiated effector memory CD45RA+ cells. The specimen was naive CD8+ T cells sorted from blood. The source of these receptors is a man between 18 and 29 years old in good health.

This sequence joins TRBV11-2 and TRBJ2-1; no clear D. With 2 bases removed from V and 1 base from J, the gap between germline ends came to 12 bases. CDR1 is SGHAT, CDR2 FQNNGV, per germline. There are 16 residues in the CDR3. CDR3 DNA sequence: TGTGCCAGCAGCTTATCCCGTACTCAATCCTACAATGAGCAGTTCTTC. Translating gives CASSLSRTQSYNEQFF.

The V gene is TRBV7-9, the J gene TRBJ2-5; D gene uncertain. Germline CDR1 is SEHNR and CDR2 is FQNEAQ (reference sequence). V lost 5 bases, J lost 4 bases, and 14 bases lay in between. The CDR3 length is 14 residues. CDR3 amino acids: CASSSPLGIETQYF. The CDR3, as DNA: TGTGCCAGCAGCAGTCCCTTAGGTATAGAGACCCAGTACTTC.

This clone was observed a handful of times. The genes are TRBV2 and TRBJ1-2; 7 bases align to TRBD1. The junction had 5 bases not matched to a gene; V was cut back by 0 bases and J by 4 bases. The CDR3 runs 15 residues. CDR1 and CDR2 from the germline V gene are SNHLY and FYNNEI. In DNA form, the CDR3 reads TGTGCCAGCAGTGAAGCGCTTGGGACAGCCTATGGCTACACCTTC. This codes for CASSEALGTAYGYTF.

The CDR3 nucleotides are TGTGCCAGCAGCTTAATTGGGGGGACAGAGTCCTACGAGCAGTACTTC. Amino acid sequence: CASSLIGGTESYEQYF. The V call is TRBV7-9, the J call TRBJ2-7, with D possibly TRBD1 on 7 matching bases. V gave up 2 bases and J gave up 1 base, with 15 bases separating them. Germline CDR1 and CDR2: SEHNR and FQNEAQ (reference sequence). This CDR3 has 16 residues.

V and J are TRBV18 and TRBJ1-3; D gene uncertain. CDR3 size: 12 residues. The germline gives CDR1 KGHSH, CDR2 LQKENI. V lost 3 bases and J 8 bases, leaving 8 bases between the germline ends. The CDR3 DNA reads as TGTGCCAGCTCACCTGAAGGATACACCATATATTTT. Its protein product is CASSPEGYTIYF.

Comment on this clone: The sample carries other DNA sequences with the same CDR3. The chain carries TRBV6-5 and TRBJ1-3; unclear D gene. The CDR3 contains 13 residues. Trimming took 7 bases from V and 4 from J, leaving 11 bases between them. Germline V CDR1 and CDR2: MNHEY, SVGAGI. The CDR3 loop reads CASNPGGGNTIYF. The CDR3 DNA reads TGTGCCAGCAACCCGGGCGGAGGAAACACCATATATTTT.

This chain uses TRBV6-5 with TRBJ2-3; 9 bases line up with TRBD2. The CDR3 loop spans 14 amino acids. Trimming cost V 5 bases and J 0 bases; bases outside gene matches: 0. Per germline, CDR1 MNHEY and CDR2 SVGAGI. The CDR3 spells CASSTSGSTDTQYF. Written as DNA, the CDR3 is TGTGCCAGCAGTACTAGCGGGAGCACAGATACGCAGTATTTT.

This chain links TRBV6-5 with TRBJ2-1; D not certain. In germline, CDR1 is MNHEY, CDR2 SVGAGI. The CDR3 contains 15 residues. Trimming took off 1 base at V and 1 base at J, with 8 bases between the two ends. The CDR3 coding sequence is TGTGCCAGCAGTTACTACCAACTTTCCTACAATGAGCAGTTCTTC. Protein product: CASSYYQLSYNEQFF.

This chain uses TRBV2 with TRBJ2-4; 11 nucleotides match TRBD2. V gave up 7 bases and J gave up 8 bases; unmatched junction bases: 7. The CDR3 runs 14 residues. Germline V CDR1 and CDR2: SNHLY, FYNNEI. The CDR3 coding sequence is TGTGCCAGCACCATAGCGGGAGGGCGGGACATTCAGTACTTC. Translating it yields CASTIAGGRDIQYF.

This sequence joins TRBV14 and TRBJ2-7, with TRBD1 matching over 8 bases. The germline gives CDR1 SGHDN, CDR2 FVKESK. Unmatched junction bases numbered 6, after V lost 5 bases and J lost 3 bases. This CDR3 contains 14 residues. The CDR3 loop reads CASSIGTGVYEQYF. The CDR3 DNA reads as TGTGCCAGCAGCATCGGGACAGGAGTCTACGAGCAGTACTTC.

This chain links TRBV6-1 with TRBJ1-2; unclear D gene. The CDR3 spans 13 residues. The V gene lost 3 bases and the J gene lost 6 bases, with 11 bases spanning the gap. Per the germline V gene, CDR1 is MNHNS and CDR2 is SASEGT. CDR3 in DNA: TGTGCCAGCAGTGATCCCAGATTCCATGGCTACACCTTC. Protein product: CASSDPRFHGYTF.

CDR3 residues: CASSLGGVSSGELFF. Written as DNA, the CDR3 is TGTGCCAGCAGCTTAGGCGGGGTCTCATCCGGGGAGCTGTTTTTT. The gene calls are TRBV13 and TRBJ2-2; tentatively, D is TRBD2 (5 bases). The ends were cut back, 0 bases at V and 6 bases at J, with 11 bases in the middle. Germline V gene data show CDR1 as PRHDT and CDR2 as FYEKMQ (reference sequence). The CDR3 covers 15 residues.

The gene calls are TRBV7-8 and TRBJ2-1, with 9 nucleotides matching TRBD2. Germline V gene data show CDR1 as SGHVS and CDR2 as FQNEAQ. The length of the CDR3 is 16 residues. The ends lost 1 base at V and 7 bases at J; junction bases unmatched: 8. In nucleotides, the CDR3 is TGTGCCAGCAGCTTAGTTAGCGGGAGTTTTAATAATGAGCAGTTCTTC. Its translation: CASSLVSGSFNNEQFF.

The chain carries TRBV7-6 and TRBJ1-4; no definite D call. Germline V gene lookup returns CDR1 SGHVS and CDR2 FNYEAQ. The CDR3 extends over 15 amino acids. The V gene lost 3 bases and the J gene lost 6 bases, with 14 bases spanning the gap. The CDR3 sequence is CASSLVRDPDEKLFF. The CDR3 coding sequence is TGTGCCAGCAGCTTGGTCCGGGATCCCGATGAAAAACTGTTTTTT. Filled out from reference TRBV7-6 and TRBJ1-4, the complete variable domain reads GAGVSQSPRYKVTKRGQDVALRCDPISGHVSLYWYRQALGQGPEFLTYFNYEAQQDKSGLPNDRFSAERPEGSISTLTIQRTEQRDSAMYRCASSLVRDPDEKLFFGSGTQLSVL.

CDR3 region: CSGDAQGEQFF. In DNA, the CDR3 is TGCAGCGGGGACGCACAGGGTGAGCAGTTCTTC. This chain uses TRBV29-1 with TRBJ2-1, with D maybe TRBD1 (6 bases). V lost 7 bases, J lost 9 bases, and 13 bases lay in between. Germline V gene sequence: CDR1 SQVTM, CDR2 ANQGSEA. This CDR3 spans 11 amino acids.

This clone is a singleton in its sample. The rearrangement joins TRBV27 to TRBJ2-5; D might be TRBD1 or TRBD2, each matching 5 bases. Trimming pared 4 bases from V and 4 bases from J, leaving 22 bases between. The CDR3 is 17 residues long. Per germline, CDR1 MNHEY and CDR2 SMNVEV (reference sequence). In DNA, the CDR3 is TGTGCCAGCAGTTCGCGGTCTGGTCAGGGTGGAGGAGAGACCCAGTACTTC. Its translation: CASSSRSGQGGGETQYF.

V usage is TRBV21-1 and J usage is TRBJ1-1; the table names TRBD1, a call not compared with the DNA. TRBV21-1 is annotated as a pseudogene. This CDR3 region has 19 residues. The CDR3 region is CARIPGQGARSGQNTEAFF. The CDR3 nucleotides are TGTGCCAGGATACCGGGACAGGGGGCGAGGAGTGGTCAGAACACTGAAGCTTTCTTT.

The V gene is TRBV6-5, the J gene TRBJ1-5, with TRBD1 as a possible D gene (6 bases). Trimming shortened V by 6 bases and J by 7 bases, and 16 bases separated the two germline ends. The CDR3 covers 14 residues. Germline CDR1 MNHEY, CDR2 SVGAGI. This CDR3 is CASRVQGVGQPQHF. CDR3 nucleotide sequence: TGTGCCAGCAGAGTACAGGGAGTAGGGCAGCCCCAGCATTTT.

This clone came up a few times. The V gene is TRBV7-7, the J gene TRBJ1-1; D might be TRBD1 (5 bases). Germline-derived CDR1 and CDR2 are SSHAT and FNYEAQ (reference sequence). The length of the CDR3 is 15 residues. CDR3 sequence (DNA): TGTGCTAGCCCCTCCTTTACAGTCTGGGGGACTGAAGCTTTCTTT. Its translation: CASPSFTVWGTEAFF. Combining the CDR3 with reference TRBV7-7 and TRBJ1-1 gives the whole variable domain GAGVSQSPRYKVTKRGQDVTLRCDPISSHATLYWYQQALGQGPEFLTYFNYEAQPDKSGLPSDRFSAERPEGSISTLTIQRTEQRDSAMYRCASPSFTVWGTEAFFGQGTRLTVV.

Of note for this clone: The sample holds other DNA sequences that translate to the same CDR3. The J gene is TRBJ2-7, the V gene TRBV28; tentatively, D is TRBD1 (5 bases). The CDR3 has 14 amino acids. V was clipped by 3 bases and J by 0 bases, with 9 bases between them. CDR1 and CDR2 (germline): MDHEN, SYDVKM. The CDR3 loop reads CASSFRGSSYEQYF. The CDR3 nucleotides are TGTGCCAGCAGTTTTAGGGGTAGCTCCTACGAGCAGTACTTC.

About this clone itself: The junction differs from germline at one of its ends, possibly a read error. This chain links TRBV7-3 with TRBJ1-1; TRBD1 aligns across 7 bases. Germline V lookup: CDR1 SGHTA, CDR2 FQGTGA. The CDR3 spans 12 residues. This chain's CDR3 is CASRQPGQPLDW. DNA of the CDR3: TGTGCCAGCAGACAGCCGGGACAGCCTTTAGATTGG.

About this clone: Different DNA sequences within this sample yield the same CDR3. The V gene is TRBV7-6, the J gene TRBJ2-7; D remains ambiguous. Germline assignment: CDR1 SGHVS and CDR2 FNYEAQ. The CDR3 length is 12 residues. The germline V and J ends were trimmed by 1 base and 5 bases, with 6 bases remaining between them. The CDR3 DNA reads TGTGCCAGCAGCTTAGTAGGGAACGAGCAGTACTTC. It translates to CASSLVGNEQYF.

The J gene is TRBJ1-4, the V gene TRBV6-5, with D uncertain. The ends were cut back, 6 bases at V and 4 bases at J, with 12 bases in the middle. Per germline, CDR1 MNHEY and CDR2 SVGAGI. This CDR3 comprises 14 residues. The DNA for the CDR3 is TGTGCCAGCAGCACTACAGCCTTTAATGAAAAACTGTTTTTT. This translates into CASSTTAFNEKLFF.

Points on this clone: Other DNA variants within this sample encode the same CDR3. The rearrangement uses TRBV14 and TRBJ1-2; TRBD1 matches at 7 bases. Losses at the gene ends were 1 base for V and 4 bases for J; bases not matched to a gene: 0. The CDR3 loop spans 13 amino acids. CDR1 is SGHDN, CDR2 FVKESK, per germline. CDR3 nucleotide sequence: TGTGCCAGCAGCCAAGGACAGGGCTATGGCTACACCTTC. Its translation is CASSQGQGYGYTF.

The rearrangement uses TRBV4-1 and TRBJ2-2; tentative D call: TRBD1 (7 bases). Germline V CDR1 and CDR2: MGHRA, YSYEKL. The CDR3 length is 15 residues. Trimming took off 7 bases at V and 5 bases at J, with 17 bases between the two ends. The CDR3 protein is CASTFQGGMTGELFF. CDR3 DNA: TGCGCCAGCACCTTCCAGGGGGGAATGACCGGGGAGCTGTTTTTT.

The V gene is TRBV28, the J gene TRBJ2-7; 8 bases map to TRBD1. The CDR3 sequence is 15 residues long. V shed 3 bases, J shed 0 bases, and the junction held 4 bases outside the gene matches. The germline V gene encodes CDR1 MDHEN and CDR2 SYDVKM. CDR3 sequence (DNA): TGTGCCAGCAGTTTTTTCAGGGGGCCCTCCTACGAGCAGTACTTC. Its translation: CASSFFRGPSYEQYF.

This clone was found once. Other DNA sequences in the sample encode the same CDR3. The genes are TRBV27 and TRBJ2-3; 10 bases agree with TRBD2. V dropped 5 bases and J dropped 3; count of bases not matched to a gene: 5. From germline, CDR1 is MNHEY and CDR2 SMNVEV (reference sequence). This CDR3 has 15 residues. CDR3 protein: CASSLLAGNTDTQYF. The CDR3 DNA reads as TGTGCCAGCAGTCTACTAGCGGGGAATACAGATACGCAGTATTTT.

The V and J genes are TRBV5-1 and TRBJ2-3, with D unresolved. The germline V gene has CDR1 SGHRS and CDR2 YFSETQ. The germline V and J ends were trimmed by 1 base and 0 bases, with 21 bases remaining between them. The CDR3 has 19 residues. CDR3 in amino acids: CASSLRATGSLSSTDTQYF. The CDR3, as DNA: TGCGCCAGCAGCTTGAGAGCGACGGGCTCGCTCTCTAGCACAGATACGCAGTATTTT.